This T cell receptor (beta chain) originates from a study of shared clonotypes between healthy human individuals. Study-level information: Donor ages ranged 18 to 49 years: a couple of women, a few men. General study findings and limits: Sampling covered nothing but blood. Tissue TCR repertoires likely differ from those found in blood. Clonotypes not shared had lower generation probabilities than those common to all four donors.

Naive CD8 cells, CD45RO-negative and positively selected for CCR7, excluded terminally differentiated effector memory CD45RA+ cells. To note about this clone: The target antigen is unknown.

Each PCR replicate from the sorted subsets contained around 200 ng DNA, which is roughly 33,000 T cell genomes. This table comes from immunoSEQ multiplex PCR, and its TCRdb copy is limited to in-frame clones, with some not included. The data contain 1.5 million to 2.5 million clones, about 95% of them singletons. The V and J ends lost 3 bases and 7 bases respectively, with 6 bases between them. The CDR3 extends over 12 amino acids. The germline gives CDR1 KGHSH, CDR2 LQKENI. This sequence originates from a man between 18 and 35 years old in good health. The chain employs TRBV18 and TRBJ2-2; D ambiguous. Material for sequencing was naive CD8+ T cells sorted from blood. The CDR3, as DNA: TGTGCCAGCTCACCCTCGAGCGGGGAGCTGTTTTTT. Amino acid sequence: CASSPSSGELFF.